This TCR beta chain was recovered during a study of monozygotic twins with inflammatory bowel disease. Study results and caveats: The co-twins with IBD showed lower TCRbeta diversity (inverse Simpson) than their healthy siblings.

CDR3 size: 16 residues. Germline CDR1 and CDR2: SGHTA and FQGNSA. With the 5' RACE reads reprocessed, TCRdb shows one record per CDR3 protein and no DNA. This specimen shows more than 95,000 distinct CDR3 sequences; the ten leading clones hold under 2.5%. A word on this clonotype: What it binds is unknown.

Sequencing was carried out using blood. The origin of this receptor is a human donor with ulcerative colitis or Crohn's disease, or a healthy co-twin of an affected twin (not recorded which). The chain combines TRBV7-2 with TRBJ2-3; TCRdb's D call of TRBD2 is untestable without DNA. This CDR3 reads CASSRTSGSRTHTQYF.